This T cell receptor (beta chain) was found in a study of T cell responses to AZD1222 COVID-19 vaccine. Study information: It was second doses at about 4 or about 12 weeks that were pooled.

Turning to this clone: Its antigen is not known.

Profiling relied on immunoSEQ multiplex PCR, and the TCRdb table lists in-frame clones only, not all of them. The profile shows around 94,000 clones, around 86% of them singletons. Study outcomes and limitations: The repertoires were collected only after the peak T cell response. Females made up more of the donors, who were largely white British, and clonal diversity may have come out too low. Baseline seropositivity characterized only a handful of AZD1222 recipients.

The CDR3 is 13 amino acids. CDR1 is DFQATT, CDR2 SNEGSKA, per germline (reference sequence). The V and J ends lost 3 bases and 2 bases respectively, with 8 bases between them. Sequenced material: peripheral blood, taken on day 0 of AZD1222 vaccination. The receptor was derived from an adult in good health. The chain links TRBV20-1 to TRBJ1-5; D might be TRBD1 (6 bases). The CDR3 region is CSASTGRNQPQHF. The CDR3 nucleotides read TGCAGTGCTAGTACAGGGCGCAATCAGCCCCAGCATTTT.